The clone carrying this TCR beta chain was observed a handful of times. These data belong to a study of T-cell memory formation after mild COVID-19. There are 13 residues in the CDR3. Germline CDR1 is MNHEY and CDR2 is SVGEGT. V shed 8 bases and J shed 0 bases, with 10 bases lying between them. Constant-segment-primed 5'RACE gave TCR alpha and TCR beta cDNA libraries with sample barcodes and UMIs. TCRdb independently ran MiXCR on the 5' RACE reads; one entry per CDR3 protein. Of roughly 610,000 distinct CDR3 sequences detected, roughly 17% appear once; the ten largest clones hold roughly 7.8%. Sequencing was done on a sample of PBMCs or a T cell subset sorted from them (not recorded which). The V call is TRBV6-2 or TRBV6-3, the J call TRBJ1-1; TRBD1 is a possible D gene (5 bases). The origin of this receptor is an adult woman who had mild COVID-19 (a few samples of this study predate the infection). Cell type and time point are not known. Here the CDR3 DNA reads TGTGCCAGCCGGGGGGACCTGAACACTGAAGCTTTCTTT. Its translation is CASRGDLNTEAFF.